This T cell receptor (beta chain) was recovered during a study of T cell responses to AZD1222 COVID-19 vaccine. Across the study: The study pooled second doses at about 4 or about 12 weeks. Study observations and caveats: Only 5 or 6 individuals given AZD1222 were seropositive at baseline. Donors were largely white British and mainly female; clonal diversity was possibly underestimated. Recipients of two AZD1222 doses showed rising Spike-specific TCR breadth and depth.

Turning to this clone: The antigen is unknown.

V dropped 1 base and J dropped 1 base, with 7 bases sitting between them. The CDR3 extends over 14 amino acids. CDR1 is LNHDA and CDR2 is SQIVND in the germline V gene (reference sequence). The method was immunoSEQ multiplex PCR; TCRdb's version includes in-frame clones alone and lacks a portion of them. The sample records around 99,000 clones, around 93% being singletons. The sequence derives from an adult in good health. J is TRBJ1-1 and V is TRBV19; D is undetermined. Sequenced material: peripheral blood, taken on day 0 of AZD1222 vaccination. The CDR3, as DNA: TGTGCCAGTAGTATAGTTCACAGGAACACTGAAGCTTTCTTT. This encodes CASSIVHRNTEAFF.